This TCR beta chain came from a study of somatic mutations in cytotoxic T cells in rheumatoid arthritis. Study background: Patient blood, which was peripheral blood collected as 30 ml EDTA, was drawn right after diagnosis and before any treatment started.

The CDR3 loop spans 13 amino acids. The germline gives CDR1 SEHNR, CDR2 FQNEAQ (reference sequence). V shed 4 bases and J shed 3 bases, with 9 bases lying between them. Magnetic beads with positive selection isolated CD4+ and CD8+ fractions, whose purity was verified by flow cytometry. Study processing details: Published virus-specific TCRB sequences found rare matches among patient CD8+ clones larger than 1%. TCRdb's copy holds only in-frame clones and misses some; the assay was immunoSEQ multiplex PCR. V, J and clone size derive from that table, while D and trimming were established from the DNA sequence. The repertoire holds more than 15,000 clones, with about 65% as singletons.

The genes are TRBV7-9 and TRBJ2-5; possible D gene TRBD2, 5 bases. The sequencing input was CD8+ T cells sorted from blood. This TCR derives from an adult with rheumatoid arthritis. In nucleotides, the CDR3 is TGTGCCAGCAGCTCTAGCTGGAAAGAGACCCAGTACTTC. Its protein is CASSSSWKETQYF.